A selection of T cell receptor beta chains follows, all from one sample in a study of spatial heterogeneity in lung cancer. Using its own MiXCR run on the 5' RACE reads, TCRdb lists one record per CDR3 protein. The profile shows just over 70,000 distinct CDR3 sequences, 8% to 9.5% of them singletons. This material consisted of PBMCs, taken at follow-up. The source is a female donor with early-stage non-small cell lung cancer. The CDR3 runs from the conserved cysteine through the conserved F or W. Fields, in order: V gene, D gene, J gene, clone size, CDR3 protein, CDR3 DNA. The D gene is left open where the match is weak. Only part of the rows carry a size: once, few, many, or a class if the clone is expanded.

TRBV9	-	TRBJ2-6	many	CASSPKTLVGERRGANVLTF	TGTGCCAGCAGCCCTAAGACCTTAGTCGGGGAACGGCGGGGGGCCAACGTCCTGACTTTC
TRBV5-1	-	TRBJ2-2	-	CASSLDGGELFF	TGCGCCAGCAGCTTGGATGGCGGGGAGCTGTTTTTT
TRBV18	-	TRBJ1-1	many	CASSPDDGKGAFF	TGTGCCAGCTCACCGGATGACGGAAAGGGAGCTTTCTTT
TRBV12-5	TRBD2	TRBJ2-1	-	CASGKPGLAYNEQFF	TGTGCTAGTGGGAAACCGGGACTAGCCTACAATGAGCAGTTCTTC
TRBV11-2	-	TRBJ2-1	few	CASSPSYNEQFF	TGTGCCAGCAGCCCTTCCTACAATGAGCAGTTCTTC
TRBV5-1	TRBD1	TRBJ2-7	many	CASSLPSGTGAYEQYF	TGCGCCAGCAGCTTGCCGTCCGGGACAGGGGCCTACGAGCAGTACTTC
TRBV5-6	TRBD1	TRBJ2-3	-	CASSLDGTEHTDTQYF	TGTGCCAGCAGCTTGGACGGGACAGAGCACACAGATACGCAGTATTTT
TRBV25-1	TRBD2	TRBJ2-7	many	CASRTLLAVQYEQYF	TGTGCCAGCAGGACACTACTAGCGGTACAATACGAGCAGTACTTC
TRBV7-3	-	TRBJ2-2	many	CASSLTSGTGELFF	TGTGCCAGCAGCTTAACTAGCGGCACCGGGGAGCTGTTTTTT
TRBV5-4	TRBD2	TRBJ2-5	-	CVSSLLAGEETQYF	TGTGTCAGCAGCCTACTAGCGGGAGAAGAGACCCAGTACTTC
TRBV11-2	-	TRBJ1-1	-	CASSLEVLYTEAFF	TGTGCCAGCAGCTTAGAGGTGCTCTACACTGAAGCTTTCTTT
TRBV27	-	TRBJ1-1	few	CASSLGVDRDTEAFF	TGTGCCAGCAGTTTGGGCGTTGACCGGGACACTGAAGCTTTCTTT
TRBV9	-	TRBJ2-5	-	CASSLTSLGETQYF	TGTGCCAGCAGTTTAACTAGTTTGGGGGAGACCCAGTACTTC
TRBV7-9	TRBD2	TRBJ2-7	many	CASSPRLAGGPLGNEQYF	TGTGCCAGCAGCCCCCGACTAGCGGGAGGGCCCCTCGGTAACGAGCAGTACTTC
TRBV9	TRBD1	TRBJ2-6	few	CASSDRQGTGANVLTF	TGTGCCAGCAGCGACAGACAGGGAACTGGGGCCAACGTCCTGACTTTC
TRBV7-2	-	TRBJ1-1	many	CASRYDPVLYTEAFF	TGTGCCAGCAGATATGACCCGGTCCTGTACACTGAAGCTTTCTTT
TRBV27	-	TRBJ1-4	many	CASSLPDEKLFF	TGTGCCAGCAGTTTGCCGGATGAAAAACTGTTTTTT
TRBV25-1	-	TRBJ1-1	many	CASSTRNTEAFF	TGTGCCAGCAGTACACGGAACACTGAAGCTTTCTTT
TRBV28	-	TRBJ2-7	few	CASKGGDTYEQYF	TGTGCCAGCAAGGGGGGGGACACCTACGAGCAGTACTTC
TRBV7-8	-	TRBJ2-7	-	CASSTTSGTEQYF	TGTGCCAGCAGCACGACTTCGGGGACCGAGCAGTACTTC
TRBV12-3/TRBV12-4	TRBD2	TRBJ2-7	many	CASRKAGGSSYEQYF	TGTGCCAGCAGAAAAGCGGGGGGTAGCTCCTACGAGCAGTACTTC
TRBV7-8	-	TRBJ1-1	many	CASSSRTGSMNTEAFF	TGTGCCAGCAGCTCACGTACGGGAAGCATGAACACTGAAGCTTTCTTT
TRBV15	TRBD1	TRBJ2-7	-	CATSRDRVQGQAEQYF	TGTGCCACCAGCAGAGATCGGGTACAGGGGCAGGCCGAGCAGTACTTC
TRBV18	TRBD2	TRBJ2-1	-	CASSPRTSAHEFF	TGTGCCAGCTCACCACGAACTAGCGCACATGAGTTCTTC
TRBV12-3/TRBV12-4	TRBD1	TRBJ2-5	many	CASRSGQGGETQYF	TGTGCCAGCAGATCCGGACAGGGAGGAGAGACCCAGTACTTC
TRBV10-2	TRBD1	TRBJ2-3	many	CAVGQGQADTQYF	TGCGCCGTCGGACAGGGCCAGGCAGATACGCAGTATTTT
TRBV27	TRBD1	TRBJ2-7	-	CASKPGQGAVEQYF	TGTGCCAGTAAGCCGGGACAGGGGGCGGTTGAGCAGTACTTC
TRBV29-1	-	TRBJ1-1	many	CSVAAGMNTEAFF	TGCAGCGTTGCGGCGGGCATGAACACTGAAGCTTTCTTT
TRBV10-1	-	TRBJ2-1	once	CASSGAVWIGPSSYNEQFF	TGCGCCAGCAGTGGGGCAGTATGGATCGGACCAAGCTCCTACAATGAGCAGTTCTTC
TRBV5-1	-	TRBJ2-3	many	CASRYLPEDTQYF	TGCGCCAGCCGCTATCTCCCGGAGGATACGCAGTATTTT
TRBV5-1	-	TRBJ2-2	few	CASNWGSGTNTGELFF	TGCGCCAGCAATTGGGGATCGGGGACGAACACCGGGGAGCTGTTTTTT